This TCR beta chain was documented in a study of regulatory T cells in long-lasting Graves disease. Time point specified: newly diagnosed GD, antithyroid drugs for less than 3 months. RNA isolated from PBMCs was used to make the TCR library. Building the TCR beta libraries relied on iRepertoire HTBI primers, and CDR3 regions underwent Arm-PCR. Each CDR3 protein gets one entry after TCRdb re-called the multiplex PCR reads with MiXCR. The sample holds about 540,000 distinct CDR3 sequences, around an eighth seen once. This clonotype has at least ten counts. The sample was also linked to a second study, of T cells in Graves' hyperthyroidism and ophthalmopathy.

This specimen consisted of peripheral blood mononuclear cells (PBMCs), obtained at new diagnosis, from a patient treated with antithyroid drugs. The TCR originated in a man aged 25 to 45 with Graves disease.

CDR3 amino acids: CASSPRLAGVHEQYF. The CDR3, as DNA: TGTGCCAGCAGCCCCCGACTAGCGGGAGTTCACGAGCAGTACTTC. The V gene is TRBV7-9, the J gene TRBJ2-7; 12 nucleotides match TRBD2. The CDR3 sequence is 15 residues long. Germline loops: CDR1 SEHNR, CDR2 FQNEAQ (reference sequence). The J segment lost 5 bases and the V segment lost 5 bases, leaving 7 bases of the junction unmatched.